This T cell receptor beta chain was observed in a study of PD-1 blockade in classical Hodgkin lymphoma. TCRdb's copy holds only in-frame clones and misses some; the assay was immunoSEQ multiplex PCR. The repertoire holds roughly 40,000 clones, with around 64% as singletons. Per the germline V gene, CDR1 is MNHEY and CDR2 is SVGAGI. The CDR3 sequence is 14 residues long. The ends lost 1 base at V and 6 bases at J; junction bases unmatched: 4. The time point denotes: cycle 4 day 1 (C4D1), after more than 5 weeks of nivolumab. Every one of the patients relapsed after autologous stem cell transplantation (brentuximab vedotin exposure was variable).

The sequences come from peripheral blood mononuclear cells (PBMCs), collected before the fourth cycle of nivolumab. The TCR was taken from a human donor with classical Hodgkin lymphoma. The rearrangement joins TRBV6-5 to TRBJ1-2, with TRBD1 identical over 8 bases. This CDR3 is CASSYYQGANGYTF. CDR3 coding DNA: TGTGCCAGCAGTTACTACCAGGGGGCTAATGGCTACACCTTC.